This section outlines one T cell receptor (beta chain) sequence together with its context. These data belong to a study of blood T cell repertoires in COVID-19. Trimming took 5 bases from V and 0 from J, leaving 8 bases between them. Germline lookup yields CDR1 SNHLY and CDR2 FYNNEI. This CDR3 is 14 amino acids long. Method: immunoSEQ multiplex PCR; TCRdb's copy keeps in-frame clones and lacks some. Among 100,000 or so clones, approximately 80% were seen once, and the ten largest hold over 15%. The chain joins TRBV2 to TRBJ1-5; D gene unclear. This receptor was identified in a woman aged 80 or over with acute or convalescent COVID-19. Sequenced input: peripheral blood. The CDR3 loop reads CASSKEYSNQPQHF. The CDR3, as DNA: TGTGCCAGCAGTAAAGAATATAGCAATCAGCCCCAGCATTTT.